This T cell receptor (beta chain) derives from a study of blood T cell repertoires in COVID-19. Across the whole study: Material from acute and convalescent COVID-19 was sourced from the United States, Italy and Spain.

Trimming pared 4 bases from V and 7 bases from J, leaving 17 bases between. The CDR3 totals 16 residues. Germline CDR1 MNHEY, CDR2 SMNVEV (reference sequence). The authors' processing: Reference gene primer amplification in the assay estimated nucleated cell counts. Libraries were prepared by immunoSEQ multiplex PCR; TCRdb keeps only in-frame clonotypes and omits some of them. Clone size and V and J calls were adopted from that table, with D and trimming inferred from the DNA. Among about 180,000 clones listed, roughly nine tenths were seen once. Sequencing input: peripheral blood. The chain is built from TRBV27 and TRBJ1-6, with D possibly matching TRBD1 (5 bases). The TCR sequence derives from a man aged 18 to 35 who had recovered from COVID-19. The DNA for the CDR3 is TGTGCCAGCAGTTCCCAGGGCTTTGCCCTAAATTCACCCCTCCACTTT. Translated, it gives CASSSQGFALNSPLHF.